Described below is a single TCR beta chain sequence and its context. Its cognate antigen is unknown. These data come from a study of graft-versus-host responses after intestinal transplantation. Study as a whole: Anti-thymocyte globulin induction preceded about 3 years of tacrolimus and steroid maintenance in all recipients.

Data came from immunoSEQ multiplex PCR; TCRdb stores just in-frame clones and leaves some out. The sample lists about 120,000 clones, approximately 94% occurring once. CDR3 length: 12 amino acids. Per germline, CDR1 MDHEN and CDR2 SYDVKM. Trimming removed 4 bases at V and 7 bases at J, with 10 bases between. The TCR was taken from a human donor who was the organ donor for an intestinal transplant. The chain links TRBV28 to TRBJ1-1; no clear D gene. This material consisted of unstimulated CD4+ T cells sorted from spleen or lymph node cells, taken before transplant. CDR3 sequence: CASSSLRREAFF. DNA for the CDR3: TGTGCCAGCAGTTCACTCAGGCGTGAAGCTTTCTTT.